This record looks at one T cell receptor (beta chain) sequence and its context. CDR3 length equals 13 residues. V shed 8 bases, J shed 4 bases, and the junction held 7 bases outside the gene matches. Germline V CDR1 and CDR2: LNHNV, YYDKDF (reference sequence). One entry per CDR3 protein, called by TCRdb with MiXCR from the PCR reads. The table has fewer than 15,000 distinct CDR3 sequences, 69% seen once; the top ten hold 1.1%. The data are from a study of vaccination and CD4 T cells after COVID-19. This chain connects TRBV15 to TRBJ2-7; 8 bases fit TRBD2. The origin of this receptor is a human donor who had recovered from COVID-19. The source was CD4+ T cells from blood, collected after SARS-CoV-2 vaccination. The CDR3 reads CATGGRSAYEQYF. CDR3 sequence (DNA): TGTGCCACCGGCGGGAGGAGCGCATACGAGCAGTACTTC.